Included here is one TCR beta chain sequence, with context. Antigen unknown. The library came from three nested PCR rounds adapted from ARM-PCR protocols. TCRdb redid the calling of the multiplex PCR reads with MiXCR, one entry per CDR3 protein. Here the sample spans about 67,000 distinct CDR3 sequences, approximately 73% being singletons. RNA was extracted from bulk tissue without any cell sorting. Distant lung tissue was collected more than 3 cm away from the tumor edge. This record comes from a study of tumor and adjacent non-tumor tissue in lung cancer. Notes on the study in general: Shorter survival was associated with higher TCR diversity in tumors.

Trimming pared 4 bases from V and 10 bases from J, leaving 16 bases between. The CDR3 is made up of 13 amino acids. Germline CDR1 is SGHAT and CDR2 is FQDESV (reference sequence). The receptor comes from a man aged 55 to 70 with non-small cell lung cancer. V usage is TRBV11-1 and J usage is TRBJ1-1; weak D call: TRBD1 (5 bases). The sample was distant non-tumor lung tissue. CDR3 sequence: CASSSAPGVGAFF. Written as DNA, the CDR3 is TGTGCCAGCAGCTCAGCGCCGGGGGTTGGAGCTTTCTTT.